Below, 4 T cell receptor beta chains from the same sample are listed, as sequenced in a study of blood T cell repertoires in COVID-19. Using immunoSEQ multiplex PCR, the repertoire was profiled, and TCRdb retains in-frame clones only, with some absent. Seen here are about 340,000 clones, approximately 86% observed once, and the top ten hold about 7.1%. Sequencing used peripheral blood. Receptors originate from a woman aged 60-75 years with COVID-19, enrolled during active disease.

The V call is TRBV9, the J call TRBJ1-1; D uncertain. Germline V CDR1 and CDR2: SGDLS, YYNGEE. The CDR3 loop spans 18 amino acids. Trimming stripped 0 bases from V and 0 bases from J, with 18 bases between. The CDR3 reads CASSVGAGLTVMNTEAFF. Here the CDR3 DNA reads TGTGCCAGCAGCGTAGGGGCAGGTCTAACAGTCATGAACACTGAAGCTTTCTTT.

The chain is built from TRBV7-8 and TRBJ1-5; possibly TRBD1 for D (5 bases). Looked up from germline, CDR1 is SGHVS and CDR2 is FQNEAQ. Trimming cost V 7 bases and J 0 bases, with 13 bases left between them. This CDR3 is 15 amino acids long. CDR3 sequence (DNA): TGTGCCAGCATCCTCGACAGTTATAGCAATCAGCCCCAGCATTTT. It specifies CASILDSYSNQPQHF.

This chain joins TRBV12-5 and TRBJ1-5; the D is unclear. The CDR3 loop spans 19 amino acids. In germline, CDR1 is LGHNT, CDR2 FRNRAP. Trimming took 0 bases from V and 1 from J, leaving 19 bases between them. CDR3 region: CASGLVSYRGRGSNQPQHF. Written as DNA, the CDR3 is TGTGCTAGTGGTTTGGTGTCCTATAGAGGTCGTGGGAGCAATCAGCCCCAGCATTTT.

The gene calls are TRBV27 and TRBJ1-2, with 9 bases matching TRBD1. The CDR3 runs to 16 residues. V shed 7 bases and J 0 bases; nucleotides not matched to a gene: 9. CDR1 is MNHEY and CDR2 is SMNVEV in the germline V gene (reference sequence). This CDR3 is CASKPGQGTPNYGYTF. The CDR3 DNA reads as TGTGCCAGCAAACCGGGACAGGGCACTCCTAACTATGGCTACACCTTC.